Following are 24 T cell receptor beta chains from one sample sequenced in a study of glioma-infiltrating T cells. Amplification of TCR alpha and beta CDR3 regions from RNA used iRepertoire nested multiplex PCR. TCRdb redid the calling of the multiplex PCR reads with MiXCR, one entry per CDR3 protein. The table has over 140,000 distinct CDR3 sequences, 30% to 40% seen once; the top ten hold roughly 20%. The sequenced sample consisted of glioma tissue, nonneoplastic brain tissue, or PBMCs (not recorded which). The receptors here all came from a human donor with low-grade glioma or glioblastoma, undergoing nonglioma brain surgery, or in good health (not recorded which).

This clonotype has more than one count but fewer than ten. CDR3 protein: CAWRPTEAFF. The CDR3 region has the DNA TGTGCCTGGAGACCCACTGAAGCTTTCTTT. The chain recombines TRBV30 with TRBJ1-1, with no clear D. The CDR3 contains 10 residues. V lost 3 bases to trimming and J lost 4 bases, with 3 bases between them. Germline V CDR1 and CDR2: GTSNPN, SVGIG (reference sequence). The full variable domain, its missing parts supplied by reference TRBV30 and TRBJ1-1, is SQTIHQWPATLVQPVGSPLSLECTVEGTSNPNLYWYRQAAGRGLQLLFYSVGIGQISSEVPQNLSASRPQDRQFILSSKKLLLSDSGFYLCAWRPTEAFFGQGTRLTVV.

This clonotype came up a few times. The J gene is TRBJ1-1, the V gene TRBV7-9; 7 nucleotides agree with TRBD1. The CDR3 sequence is 14 residues long. Trimming at V came to 5 bases and at J to 2 bases, leaving 5 bases not matched to a gene. Germline CDR1 reads SEHNR; CDR2 reads FQNEAQ (reference sequence). CDR3 DNA: TGTGCCAGCAGCCCGGGGGACAGTAACACTGAAGCTTTCTTT. This encodes CASSPGDSNTEAFF.

The J gene is TRBJ2-7, the V gene TRBV20-1; D gene uncertain. The CDR3 sequence is 14 residues long. Germline CDR1 and CDR2: DFQATT and SNEGSKA (reference sequence). V was clipped by 4 bases and J by 0 bases, with 13 bases between them. The CDR3 sequence is CSANGELSSYEQYF. CDR3 coding DNA: TGCAGTGCTAACGGAGAACTATCCTCCTACGAGCAGTACTTC.

There are a few counts of this clonotype. This rearrangement joins TRBV4-1 to TRBJ1-3; tentatively, D is TRBD1 (6 bases). CDR3 length: 17 amino acids. The germline V and J ends were trimmed by 1 base and 0 bases, with 13 bases remaining between them. CDR1 and CDR2 from the germline V gene are MGHRA and YSYEKL. The CDR3 region has the DNA TGCGCCAGCAGCCAAGGAGGGGGACGTAGCTCTGGAAACACCATATATTTT. Its translation is CASSQGGGRSSGNTIYF.

As regards this clonotype: At one end the junction does not follow the germline gene, possibly because of a read error. The chain recombines TRBV6-2 or TRBV6-3 with TRBJ1-2; D might be TRBD1 (6 bases). Germline V gene lookup returns CDR1 MNHEY and CDR2 SVGEGT. CDR3 length: 14 residues. CDR3 in amino acids: CATSYSGQIYGYTF. The CDR3 DNA reads as TGTGCCACCAGTTATTCGGGACAAATCTATGGCTACACCTTC.

The V gene is TRBV20-1, the J gene TRBJ2-5, with 7 bases matching TRBD2. Looked up from germline, CDR1 is DFQATT and CDR2 is SNEGSKA (reference sequence). The trim removed 5 bases at V and 2 bases at J, leaving 8 bases unmatched. The CDR3 loop spans 14 amino acids. The CDR3 region is CSAGEGRGQETQYF. DNA of the CDR3: TGCAGTGCTGGGGAGGGAAGGGGTCAAGAGACCCAGTACTTC.

The gene calls are TRBV5-1 and TRBJ1-1, with D possibly matching TRBD1 (6 bases). With 2 bases removed from V and 7 bases from J, the gap between germline ends came to 15 bases. Germline loops: CDR1 SGHRS, CDR2 YFSETQ. The CDR3 consists of 14 residues. CDR3 loop: CASSFDAWGREAFF. In nucleotides, the CDR3 is TGCGCCAGCAGCTTTGACGCGTGGGGGCGTGAAGCTTTCTTT.

This chain uses TRBV20-1 with TRBJ2-7; D is possibly TRBD2 (5 bases). Per the germline V gene, CDR1 is DFQATT and CDR2 is SNEGSKA (reference sequence). Deletions cut 6 bases from V and 7 bases from J, with 13 bases between. The CDR3 has 11 amino acids. CDR3: CSARPREEQYF. Written as DNA, the CDR3 is TGCAGTGCCAGACCCCGGGAAGAGCAGTACTTC.

This clonotype was detected a few times. V and J are TRBV7-2 and TRBJ2-1; 12 nucleotides line up with TRBD2. Looked up from germline, CDR1 is SGHTA and CDR2 is FQGNSA. This CDR3 contains 17 residues. The junction had 9 bases not matched to a gene; V was cut back by 1 base and J by 8 bases. The DNA of the CDR3 is TGTGCCAGCAGCTTAGATCTAGCGGGGGGGATAATGGATGAGCAGTTCTTC. Its translation: CASSLDLAGGIMDEQFF.

Comments on this clonotype: A read error is likely, as this CDR3 ends without the conserved phenylalanine or tryptophan. The chain links TRBV2 to TRBJ1-1, with TRBD1 as a possible D gene (6 bases). Germline V CDR1 and CDR2: SNHLY, FYNNEI. V lost 10 bases, J lost 1 base, and 10 bases lay in between. This CDR3 region has 12 residues. This CDR3 reads CAISTGNTEAFS. The CDR3 region has the DNA TGTGCCATCTCGACAGGGAACACTGAAGCTTTCTCT.

The chain uses TRBV4-1 and TRBJ1-1, with a tentative D call TRBD1 (5 bases). CDR3 size: 13 residues. Trimming shortened V by 4 bases and J by 6 bases, and 12 bases separated the two germline ends. The V gene's germline CDR1 is MGHRA and CDR2 YSYEKL. The CDR3 sequence is CASSPPGLAEAFF. In DNA form, the CDR3 reads TGCGCCAGCAGCCCCCCAGGGTTGGCTGAAGCTTTCTTT.

This clonotype occurred a few times. The rearrangement uses TRBV6-9 and TRBJ2-1; TRBD2 matches 8 bases. The CDR3 is 13 amino acids. Germline V gene sequence: CDR1 MNHGY, CDR2 SVAAGI. The trim removed 3 bases at V and 15 bases at J, leaving 10 bases unmatched. CDR3 protein: CASSYMASGRRFF. CDR3 DNA sequence: TGTGCCAGCAGTTACATGGCTAGCGGGCGGAGGTTCTTC.

The chain links TRBV3-1 to TRBJ2-1; D gene unclear. The V gene lost 0 bases and the J gene lost 13 bases, with 10 bases spanning the gap. The germline V gene encodes CDR1 LGHDT and CDR2 YNNKEL (reference sequence). This CDR3 comprises 12 residues. The CDR3 sequence is CASSQESANQFF. The CDR3 bases are TGTGCCAGCAGCCAAGAATCAGCGAATCAGTTCTTC.

The chain uses TRBV18 and TRBJ1-4; D remains ambiguous. The germline V gene encodes CDR1 KGHSH and CDR2 LQKENI. The CDR3 is 14 amino acids. Between the trimmed V and J ends, which lost 3 bases and 4 bases, there was a span of 9 bases. The CDR3 DNA follows: TGTGCCAGCTCACCGAGACGGGATAATGAAAAACTGTTTTTT. It translates to CASSPRRDNEKLFF.

The V and J genes are TRBV20-1 and TRBJ1-5; 7 nucleotides match TRBD1. Looked up from germline, CDR1 is DFQATT and CDR2 is SNEGSKA (reference sequence). CDR3 size: 13 residues. Losses at the gene ends were 2 bases for V and 5 bases for J; bases not matched to a gene: 3. As DNA, the CDR3 is TGCAGTGCTAGACCTCAGGGGGATCAGCCCCAGCATTTT. It translates to CSARPQGDQPQHF.

The sample holds a few counts of this clonotype. The rearrangement joins TRBV20-1 to TRBJ2-1; 9 bases agree with TRBD1. Germline values: CDR1 DFQATT, CDR2 SNEGSKA (reference sequence). V gave up 4 bases and J gave up 7 bases; unmatched junction bases: 11. The CDR3 runs 15 residues. In nucleotides, the CDR3 is TGCAGTGCTACCAAGAACAGGGGGCTTCCGAATGAGCAGTTCTTC. Residues: CSATKNRGLPNEQFF.

The chain is built from TRBV29-1 and TRBJ2-3; TRBD1 agrees at 11 bases. Germline-derived CDR1 and CDR2 are SQVTM and ANQGSEA. The CDR3 is made up of 13 amino acids. V dropped 0 bases and J dropped 14; count of bases not matched to a gene: 7. The CDR3 reads CSVEDIGQGARYF. CDR3 DNA sequence: TGCAGCGTTGAAGATATAGGACAGGGGGCTCGGTATTTT.

Many counts were recorded for this clonotype. V gene TRBV20-1 combines with J gene TRBJ1-1, with a possible D match to TRBD1 (5 bases). V was shortened by 4 bases and J by 0 bases, with 9 bases between the two germline ends. The CDR3 is made up of 13 amino acids. Germline V gene sequence: CDR1 DFQATT, CDR2 SNEGSKA (reference sequence). For the CDR3, the DNA is TGCAGTGCTATTCCGGGGGTGAACACTGAAGCTTTCTTT. Protein: CSAIPGVNTEAFF.

The gene calls are TRBV4-1 and TRBJ2-3; TRBD2 is a possible D gene (5 bases). The germline CDR1 and CDR2 sequences are MGHRA and YSYEKL. The V end lost 1 base, the J end lost 3 bases, and 5 bases lay between the germline ends. The CDR3 has 13 amino acids. The CDR3 here is CASSQGRTDTQYF. The CDR3 DNA sequence: TGCGCCAGCAGCCAAGGGAGGACAGATACGCAGTATTTT.

A note on this clonotype: One junction end disagrees with the germline gene, perhaps due to a read error. J is TRBJ2-3 and V is TRBV4-3, with D tentatively TRBD2 (5 bases). Germline lookup yields CDR1 LGHNA and CDR2 YSLEER. CDR3 size: 18 residues. CDR3 loop: CTSSQGSTSPGSTDTQYF. In DNA, the CDR3 is TGCACCAGCAGCCAAGGATCTACCTCACCGGGGAGCACAGATACGCAGTATTTT.

The genes are TRBV20-1 and TRBJ2-5, with TRBD2 matching over 13 bases. The CDR3 is 15 amino acids. J lost 3 bases, V lost 5 bases, and 6 bases had no gene match. CDR1 is DFQATT and CDR2 is SNEGSKA in the germline V gene (reference sequence). The CDR3 protein is CSAALLAGGEETQYF. CDR3 DNA: TGCAGTGCTGCCTTACTAGCGGGGGGGGAAGAGACCCAGTACTTC.

The V gene is TRBV14, the J gene TRBJ2-1, with D possibly being TRBD1 (6 bases). The CDR3 runs to 17 residues. Germline CDR1 reads SGHDN; CDR2 reads FVKESK. V was clipped by 1 base and J by 4 bases, with 17 bases between them. CDR3 DNA: TGTGCCAGCAGCCAAGGTGACAGGTTCCAACCTTACAATGAGCAGTTCTTC. Its protein is CASSQGDRFQPYNEQFF. Filled out from reference TRBV14 and TRBJ2-1, the complete variable domain reads EAGVTQFPSHSVIEKGQTVTLRCDPISGHDNLYWYRRVMGKEIKFLLHFVKESKQDESGMPNNRFLAERTGGTYSTLKVQPAELEDSGVYFCASSQGDRFQPYNEQFFGPGTRLTVL.

The chain links TRBV2 to TRBJ2-3; TRBD2 matches 7 bases. The CDR3 loop spans 15 amino acids. Per germline, CDR1 SNHLY and CDR2 FYNNEI. V lost 6 bases to trimming and J lost 0 bases; unmatched junction nucleotides: 6. CDR3 sequence: CASSELAYSTDTQYF. The CDR3, as DNA: TGTGCCAGCAGCGAACTAGCGTACAGCACAGATACGCAGTATTTT.

This chain joins TRBV6-2 or TRBV6-3 and TRBJ2-7; the match to TRBD1 covers 12 bases. V dropped 6 bases and J dropped 6; count of bases not matched to a gene: 6. CDR1 is MNHEY, CDR2 SVGEGT, per germline. CDR3 size: 14 residues. CDR3 loop: CASRQGTGGVEQYF. DNA of the CDR3: TGTGCCAGCAGACAGGGGACAGGGGGCGTCGAGCAGTACTTC.